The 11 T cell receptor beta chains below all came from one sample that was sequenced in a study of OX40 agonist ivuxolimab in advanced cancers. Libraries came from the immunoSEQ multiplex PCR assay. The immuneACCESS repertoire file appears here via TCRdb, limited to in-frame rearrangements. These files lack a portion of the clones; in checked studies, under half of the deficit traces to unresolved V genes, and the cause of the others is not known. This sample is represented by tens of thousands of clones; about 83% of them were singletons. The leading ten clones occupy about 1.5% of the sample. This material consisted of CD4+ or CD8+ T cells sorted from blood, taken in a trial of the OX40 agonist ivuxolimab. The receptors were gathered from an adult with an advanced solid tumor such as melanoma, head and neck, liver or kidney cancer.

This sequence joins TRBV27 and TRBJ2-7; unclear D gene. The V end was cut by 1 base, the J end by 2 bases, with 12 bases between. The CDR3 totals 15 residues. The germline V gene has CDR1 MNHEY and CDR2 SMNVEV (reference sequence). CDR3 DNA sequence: TGTGCCAGCAGTTTATGGGGTAGGGCGACCTACGAGCAGTACTTC. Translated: CASSLWGRATYEQYF.

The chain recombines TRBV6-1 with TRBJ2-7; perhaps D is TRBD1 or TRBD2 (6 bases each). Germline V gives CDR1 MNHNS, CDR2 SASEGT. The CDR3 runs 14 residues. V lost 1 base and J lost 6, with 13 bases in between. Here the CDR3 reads CASSEGGGKGEQYF. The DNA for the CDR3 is TGTGCCAGCAGTGAAGGAGGGGGGAAGGGCGAGCAGTACTTC.

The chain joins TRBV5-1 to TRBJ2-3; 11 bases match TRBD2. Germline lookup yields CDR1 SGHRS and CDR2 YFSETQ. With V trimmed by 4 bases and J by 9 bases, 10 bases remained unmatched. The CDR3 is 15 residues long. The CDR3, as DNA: TGCGCCAGCAGCCTAGCGGGGGGTCCCACAAGGACGCAGTATTTT. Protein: CASSLAGGPTRTQYF.

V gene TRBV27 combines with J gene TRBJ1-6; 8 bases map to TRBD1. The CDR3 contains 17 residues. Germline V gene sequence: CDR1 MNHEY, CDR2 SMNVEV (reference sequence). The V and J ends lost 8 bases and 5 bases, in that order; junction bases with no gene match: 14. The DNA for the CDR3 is TGTGCCAGCGGGTTTCGCCCCCCGGACAGGGATAATTCACCCCTCCACTTT. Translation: CASGFRPPDRDNSPLHF.

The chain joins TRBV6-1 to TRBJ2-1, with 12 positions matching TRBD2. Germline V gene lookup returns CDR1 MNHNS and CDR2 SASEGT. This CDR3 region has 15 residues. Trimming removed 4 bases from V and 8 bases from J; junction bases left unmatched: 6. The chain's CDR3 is CASSATSGRRDEQFF. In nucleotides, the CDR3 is TGTGCCAGCAGTGCCACTAGCGGGAGGAGGGATGAGCAGTTCTTC.

The CDR3 loop is CASSLRQGVELFF. CDR3 sequence (DNA): TGTGCCAGCAGTCTAAGACAGGGAGTAGAACTGTTTTTT. V and J are TRBV27 and TRBJ1-4; 7 positions agree with TRBD1. The CDR3 has 13 residues. Germline V gives CDR1 MNHEY, CDR2 SMNVEV (reference sequence). After removal of 5 bases from V and 12 bases from J, the junction contained 9 bases not matched to a gene.

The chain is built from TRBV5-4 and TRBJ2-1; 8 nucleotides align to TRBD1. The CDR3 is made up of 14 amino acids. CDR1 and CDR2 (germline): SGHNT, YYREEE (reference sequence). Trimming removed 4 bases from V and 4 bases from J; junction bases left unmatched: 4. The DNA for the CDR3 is TGTGCCAGCAGCCCGGACAGGGAATACAATGAGCAGTTCTTC. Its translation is CASSPDREYNEQFF.

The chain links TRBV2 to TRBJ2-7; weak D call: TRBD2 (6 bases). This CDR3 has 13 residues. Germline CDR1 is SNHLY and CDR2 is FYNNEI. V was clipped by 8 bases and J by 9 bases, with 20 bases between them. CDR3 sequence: CASSAAGPMGQYF. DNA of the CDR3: TGTGCCAGCTCGGCCGCGGGACCGATGGGGCAGTACTTC.

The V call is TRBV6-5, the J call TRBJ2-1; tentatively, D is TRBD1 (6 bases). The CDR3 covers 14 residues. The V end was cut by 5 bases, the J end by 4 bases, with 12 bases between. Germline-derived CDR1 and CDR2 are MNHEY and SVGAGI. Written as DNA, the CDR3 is TGTGCCAGCAGTCGAGCCGGACAGTACAATGAGCAGTTCTTC. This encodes CASSRAGQYNEQFF.

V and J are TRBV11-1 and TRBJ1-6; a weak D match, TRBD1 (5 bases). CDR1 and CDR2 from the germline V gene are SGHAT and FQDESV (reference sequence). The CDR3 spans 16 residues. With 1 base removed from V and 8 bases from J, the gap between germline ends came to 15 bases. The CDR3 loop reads CASSLEWGRVDSPLHF. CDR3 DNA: TGTGCCAGCAGCTTAGAATGGGGACGAGTCGATTCACCCCTCCACTTT.

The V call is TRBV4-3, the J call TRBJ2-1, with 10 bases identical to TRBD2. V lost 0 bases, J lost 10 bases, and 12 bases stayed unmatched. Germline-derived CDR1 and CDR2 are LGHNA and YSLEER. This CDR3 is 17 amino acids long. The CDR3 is CASSQDFLAGAGREQFF. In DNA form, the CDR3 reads TGCGCCAGCAGCCAAGATTTCCTAGCGGGGGCCGGTCGGGAGCAGTTCTTC.